This TCR beta chain originates from a study of kidney transplant recipient with SARS-CoV-2 infection. This CDR3 has 17 amino acids. CDR1 and CDR2 (germline): LGHDT, YNNKEL (reference sequence). TCRdb independently ran MiXCR on the reads; one entry per CDR3 protein. The data contain 200,000 to 300,000 distinct CDR3 sequences, around 26% of them singletons. To note about this clonotype: A read error is possible here, since a much larger clone lies one base away.

The material was a blood sample, obtained at baseline and around day 120 from a kidney transplant recipient. The chain links TRBV3-1 to TRBJ1-2; D not resolved. The TCR was taken from a male patient between 25 and 40 years old who had COVID-19 and was a kidney transplant recipient. A share of the T cells may be of graft donor origin. The CDR3: CASSFNLTLRKTYGFTF. Written as DNA, the CDR3 is TGTGCCAGCAGCTTTAATCTCACCCTTCGAAAGACCTATGGCTTCACCTTC. The entire variable domain, with the rest obtained from reference TRBV3-1 and TRBJ1-2, is as follows: DTAVSQTPKYLVTQMGNDKSIKCEQNLGHDTMYWYKQDSKKFLKIMFSYNNKELIINETVPNRFSPKSPDKAHLNLHINSLELGDSAVYFCASSFNLTLRKTYGFTFGSGTRLTVV.